Below are 3 T cell receptor beta chains sequenced from a single sample in a study of shared clonotypes between healthy human individuals. Sequencing used immunoSEQ multiplex PCR; TCRdb keeps in-frame clones, though not all of them. The sample lists approximately 650,000 clones, nearly 97% occurring once. CD45RO negativity and positive selection for CCR7 defined naive CD8 cells, a population that excluded terminally differentiated effector memory CD45RA+ cells. The sample taken for sequencing was naive CD8+ T cells sorted from blood. These TCRs come from a woman aged 25-40 years in good health.

The chain couples TRBV7-8 to TRBJ2-5; D might be TRBD2 (5 bases). The V end was cut by 1 base, the J end by 1 base, with 7 bases between. This CDR3 is 14 amino acids long. Germline CDR1 is SGHVS and CDR2 is FQNEAQ. Here the CDR3 DNA reads TGTGCCAGCAGCTTAGTTGAGGGCCAAGAGACCCAGTACTTC. This sequence encodes CASSLVEGQETQYF.

This clone occurred once. The chain couples TRBV2 to TRBJ2-1; the match to TRBD2 covers 9 bases. Germline V lookup: CDR1 SNHLY, CDR2 FYNNEI. V dropped 1 base and J dropped 3; count of bases not matched to a gene: 4. The CDR3 length is 16 residues. The CDR3 spells CASSEVASGIYNEQFF. The CDR3 DNA reads TGTGCCAGCAGTGAAGTGGCTAGCGGGATCTACAATGAGCAGTTCTTC. The variable domain in full, completed from reference TRBV2 and TRBJ2-1, reads EPEVTQTPSHQVTQMGQEVILRCVPISNHLYFYWYRQILGQKVEFLVSFYNNEISEKSEIFDDQFSVERPDGSNFTLKIRSTKLEDSAMYFCASSEVASGIYNEQFFGPGTRLTVL.

This rearrangement joins TRBV9 to TRBJ1-1; D remains unclear. Germline V gene sequence: CDR1 SGDLS, CDR2 YYNGEE. V was clipped by 3 bases and J by 5 bases, with 14 bases between them. The CDR3 length is 14 residues. CDR3 loop: CASSAGRGWTEAFF. CDR3 in DNA: TGTGCCAGCAGCGCCGGTCGGGGTTGGACTGAAGCTTTCTTT.